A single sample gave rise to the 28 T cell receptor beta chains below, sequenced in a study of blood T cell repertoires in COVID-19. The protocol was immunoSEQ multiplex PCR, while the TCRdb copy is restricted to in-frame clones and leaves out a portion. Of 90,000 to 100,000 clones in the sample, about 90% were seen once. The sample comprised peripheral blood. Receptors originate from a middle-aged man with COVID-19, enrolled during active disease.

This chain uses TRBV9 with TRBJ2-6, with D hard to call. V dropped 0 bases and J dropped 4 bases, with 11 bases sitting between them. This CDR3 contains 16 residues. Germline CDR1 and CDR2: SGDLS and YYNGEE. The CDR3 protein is CASSVGSLRGANVLTF. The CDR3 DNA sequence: TGTGCCAGCAGCGTAGGATCCTTGCGGGGGGCCAACGTCCTGACTTTC.

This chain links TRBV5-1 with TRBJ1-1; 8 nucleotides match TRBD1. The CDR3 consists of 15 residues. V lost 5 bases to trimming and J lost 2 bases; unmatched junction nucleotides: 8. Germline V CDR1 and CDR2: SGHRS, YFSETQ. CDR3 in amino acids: CASRLTDRGNTEAFF. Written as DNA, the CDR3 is TGCGCCAGCAGATTGACTGACAGGGGTAACACTGAAGCTTTCTTT. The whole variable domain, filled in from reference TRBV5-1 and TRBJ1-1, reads KAGVTQTPRYLIKTRGQQVTLSCSPISGHRSVSWYQQTPGQGLQFLFEYFSETQRNKGNFPGRFSGRQFSNSRSEMNVSTLELGDSALYLCASRLTDRGNTEAFFGQGTRLTVV.

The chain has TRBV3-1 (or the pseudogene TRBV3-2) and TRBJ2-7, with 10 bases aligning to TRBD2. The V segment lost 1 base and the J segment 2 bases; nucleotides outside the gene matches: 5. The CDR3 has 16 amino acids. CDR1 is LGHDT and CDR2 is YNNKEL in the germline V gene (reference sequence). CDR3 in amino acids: CASSQAQRGGPYEQYF. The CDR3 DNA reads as TGTGCCAGCAGCCAAGCCCAGCGGGGGGGCCCCTACGAGCAGTACTTC.

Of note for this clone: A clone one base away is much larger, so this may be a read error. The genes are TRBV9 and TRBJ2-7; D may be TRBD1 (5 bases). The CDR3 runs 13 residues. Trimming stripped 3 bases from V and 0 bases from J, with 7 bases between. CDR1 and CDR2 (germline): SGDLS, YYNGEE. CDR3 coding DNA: TGTGCCAGCAGCGGGGGCAGCTCCTACGAGCAGTACTTC. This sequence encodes CASSGGSSYEQYF.

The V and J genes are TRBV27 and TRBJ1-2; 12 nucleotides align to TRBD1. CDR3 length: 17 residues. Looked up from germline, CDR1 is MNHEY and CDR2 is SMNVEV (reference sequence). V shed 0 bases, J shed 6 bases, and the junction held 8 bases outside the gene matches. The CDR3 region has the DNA TGTGCCAGCAGTTTATCGGGACAGGGGGCAGGATCCGATGGCTACACCTTC. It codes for CASSLSGQGAGSDGYTF.

The DNA of the CDR3 is TGTGCCAGCAGTTTATCATACAGGGGGCCATCGGGCTACACCTTC. Translation gives CASSLSYRGPSGYTF. This chain joins TRBV27 and TRBJ1-2, with 9 bases identical to TRBD1. This CDR3 is 15 amino acids long. CDR1 and CDR2 (germline): MNHEY, SMNVEV (reference sequence). The ends lost 0 bases at V and 8 bases at J; junction bases unmatched: 7.

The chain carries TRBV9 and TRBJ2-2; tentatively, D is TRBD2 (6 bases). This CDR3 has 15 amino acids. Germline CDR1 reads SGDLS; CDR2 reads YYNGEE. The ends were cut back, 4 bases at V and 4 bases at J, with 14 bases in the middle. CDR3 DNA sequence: TGTGCCAGCAGCCTCCGGAGGGGTGGCACCGGGGAGCTGTTTTTT. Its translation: CASSLRRGGTGELFF. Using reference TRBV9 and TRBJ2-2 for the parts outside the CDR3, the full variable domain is DSGVTQTPKHLITATGQRVTLRCSPRSGDLSVYWYQQSLDQGLQFLIQYYNGEERAKGNILERFSAQQFPDLHSELNLSSLELGDSALYFCASSLRRGGTGELFFGEGSRLTVL.

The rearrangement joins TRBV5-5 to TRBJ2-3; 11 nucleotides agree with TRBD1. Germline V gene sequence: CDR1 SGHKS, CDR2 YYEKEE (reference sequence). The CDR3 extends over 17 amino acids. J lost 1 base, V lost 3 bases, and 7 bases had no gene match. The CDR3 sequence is CASSWTGGVYGTDTQYF. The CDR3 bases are TGTGCCAGCAGCTGGACAGGGGGCGTCTATGGCACAGATACGCAGTATTTT.

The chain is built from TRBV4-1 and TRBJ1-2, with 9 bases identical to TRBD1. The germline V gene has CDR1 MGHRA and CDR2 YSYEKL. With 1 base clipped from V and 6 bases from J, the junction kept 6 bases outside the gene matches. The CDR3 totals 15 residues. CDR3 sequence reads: CASSQVGTGTHGYTF. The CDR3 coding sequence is TGCGCCAGCAGCCAAGTAGGGACAGGGACTCATGGCTACACCTTC.

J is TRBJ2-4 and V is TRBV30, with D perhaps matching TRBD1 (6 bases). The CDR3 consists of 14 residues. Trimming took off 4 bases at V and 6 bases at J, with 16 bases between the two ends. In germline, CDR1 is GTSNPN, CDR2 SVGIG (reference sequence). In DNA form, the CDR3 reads TGTGCCTGGACCTGGGGAACAGGGTCAAACATTCAGTACTTC. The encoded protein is CAWTWGTGSNIQYF. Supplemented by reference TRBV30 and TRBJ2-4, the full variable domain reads SQTIHQWPATLVQPVGSPLSLECTVEGTSNPNLYWYRQAAGRGLQLLFYSVGIGQISSEVPQNLSASRPQDRQFILSSKKLLLSDSGFYLCAWTWGTGSNIQYFGAGTRLSVL.

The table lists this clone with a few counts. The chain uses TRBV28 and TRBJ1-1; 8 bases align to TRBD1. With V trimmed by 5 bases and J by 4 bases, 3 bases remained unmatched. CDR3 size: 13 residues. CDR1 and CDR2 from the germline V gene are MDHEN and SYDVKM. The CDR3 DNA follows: TGTGCCAGCAGTATCGACAGGGGCACTGAAGCTTTCTTT. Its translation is CASSIDRGTEAFF.

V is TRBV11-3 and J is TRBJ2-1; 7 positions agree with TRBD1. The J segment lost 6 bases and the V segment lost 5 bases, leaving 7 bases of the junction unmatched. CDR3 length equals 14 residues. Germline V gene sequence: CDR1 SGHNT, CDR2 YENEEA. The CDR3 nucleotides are TGTGCCAGCAGCCAATTCCGGGACAGCAATGAGCAGTTCTTC. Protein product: CASSQFRDSNEQFF. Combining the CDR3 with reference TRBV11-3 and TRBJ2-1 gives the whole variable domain EAGVVQSPRYKIIEKKQPVAFWCNPISGHNTLYWYLQNLGQGPELLIRYENEEAVDDSQLPKDRFSAERLKGVDSTLKIQPAELGDSAVYLCASSQFRDSNEQFFGPGTRLTVL.

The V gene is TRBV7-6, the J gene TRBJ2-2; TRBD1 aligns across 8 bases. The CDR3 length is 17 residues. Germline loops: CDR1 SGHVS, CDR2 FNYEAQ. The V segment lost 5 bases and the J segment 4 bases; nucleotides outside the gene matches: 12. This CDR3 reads CASSPTLDRASTGELFF. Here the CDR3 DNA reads TGTGCCAGCAGCCCCACTCTGGACAGGGCTAGCACCGGGGAGCTGTTTTTT. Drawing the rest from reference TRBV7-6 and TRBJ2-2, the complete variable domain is GAGVSQSPRYKVTKRGQDVALRCDPISGHVSLYWYRQALGQGPEFLTYFNYEAQQDKSGLPNDRFSAERPEGSISTLTIQRTEQRDSAMYRCASSPTLDRASTGELFFGEGSRLTVL.

The CDR3 DNA follows: TGTGCCAGCAGCGCGACCGGGACTAGCGGCACAGATACGCAGTATTTT. As protein: CASSATGTSGTDTQYF. The chain joins TRBV9 to TRBJ2-3; 10 bases are a match to TRBD2. The CDR3 is 16 residues long. Germline V gene lookup returns CDR1 SGDLS and CDR2 YYNGEE. Germline trimming cut 3 bases from V and 1 base from J; bases unmatched to any gene: 5.

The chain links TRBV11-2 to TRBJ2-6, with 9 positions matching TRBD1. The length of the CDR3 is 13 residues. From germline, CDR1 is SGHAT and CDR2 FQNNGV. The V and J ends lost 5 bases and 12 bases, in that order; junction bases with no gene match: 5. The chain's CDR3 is CASSPTGGGVLTF. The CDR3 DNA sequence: TGTGCCAGCAGCCCTACAGGGGGCGGCGTCCTGACTTTC.

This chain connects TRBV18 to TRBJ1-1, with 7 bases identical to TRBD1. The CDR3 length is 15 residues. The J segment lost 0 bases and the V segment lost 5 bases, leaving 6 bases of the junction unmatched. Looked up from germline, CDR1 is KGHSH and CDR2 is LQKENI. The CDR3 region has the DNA TGTGCCAGCTCAAGTACAGGGGAGATGAACACTGAAGCTTTCTTT. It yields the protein CASSSTGEMNTEAFF.

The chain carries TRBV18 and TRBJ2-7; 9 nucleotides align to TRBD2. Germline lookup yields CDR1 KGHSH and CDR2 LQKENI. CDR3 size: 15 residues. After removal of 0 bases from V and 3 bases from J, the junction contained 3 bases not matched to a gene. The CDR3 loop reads CASSPPAGGRYEQYF. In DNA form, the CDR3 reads TGTGCCAGCTCACCACCCGCGGGAGGGCGCTACGAGCAGTACTTC.

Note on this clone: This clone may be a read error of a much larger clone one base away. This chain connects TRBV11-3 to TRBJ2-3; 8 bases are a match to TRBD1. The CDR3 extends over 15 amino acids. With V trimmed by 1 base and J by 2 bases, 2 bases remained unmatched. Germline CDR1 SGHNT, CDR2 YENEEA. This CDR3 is CASSLGTGHTDTQYF. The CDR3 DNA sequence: TGTGCCAGCAGCTTAGGGACAGGGCACACAGATACGCAGTATTTT.

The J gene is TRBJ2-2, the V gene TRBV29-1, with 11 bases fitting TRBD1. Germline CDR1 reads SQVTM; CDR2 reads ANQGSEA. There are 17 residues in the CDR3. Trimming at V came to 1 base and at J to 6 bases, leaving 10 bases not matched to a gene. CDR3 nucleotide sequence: TGCAGCGTTGAAGTGGTCTGGACAGGGGGCCGGTCCGGGGAGCTGTTTTTT. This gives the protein CSVEVVWTGGRSGELFF.

The CDR3 region is CASSEWDTSSYNEQFF. DNA for the CDR3: TGTGCCAGCAGTGAATGGGACACCAGCTCCTACAATGAGCAGTTCTTC. This chain connects TRBV2 to TRBJ2-1; maybe TRBD1 (6 bases). Germline CDR1 reads SNHLY; CDR2 reads FYNNEI. V was cut by 2 bases and J by 0 bases, with 11 bases left in between. CDR3 size: 16 residues.

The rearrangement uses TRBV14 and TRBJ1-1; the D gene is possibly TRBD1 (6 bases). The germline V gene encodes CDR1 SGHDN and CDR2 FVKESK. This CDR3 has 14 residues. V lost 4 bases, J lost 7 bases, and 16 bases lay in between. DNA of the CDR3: TGTGCCAGCAGCCGTATACAGGGACGACATGAAGCTTTCTTT. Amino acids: CASSRIQGRHEAFF.

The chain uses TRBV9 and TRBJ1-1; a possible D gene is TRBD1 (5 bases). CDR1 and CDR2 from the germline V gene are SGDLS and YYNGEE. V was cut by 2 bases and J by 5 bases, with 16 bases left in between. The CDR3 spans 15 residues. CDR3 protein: CASSVLDGGITEAFF. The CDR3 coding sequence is TGTGCCAGCAGCGTTTTAGATGGGGGGATTACTGAAGCTTTCTTT. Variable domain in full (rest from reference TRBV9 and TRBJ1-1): DSGVTQTPKHLITATGQRVTLRCSPRSGDLSVYWYQQSLDQGLQFLIQYYNGEERAKGNILERFSAQQFPDLHSELNLSSLELGDSALYFCASSVLDGGITEAFFGQGTRLTVV.

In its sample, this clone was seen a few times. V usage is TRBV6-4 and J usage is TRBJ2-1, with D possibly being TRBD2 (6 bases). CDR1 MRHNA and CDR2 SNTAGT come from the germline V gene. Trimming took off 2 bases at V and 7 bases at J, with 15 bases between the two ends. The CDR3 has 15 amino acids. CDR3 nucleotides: TGTGCCAGCAGTGACCAGGCGGGGCTACCGAATGAGCAGTTCTTC. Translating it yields CASSDQAGLPNEQFF.

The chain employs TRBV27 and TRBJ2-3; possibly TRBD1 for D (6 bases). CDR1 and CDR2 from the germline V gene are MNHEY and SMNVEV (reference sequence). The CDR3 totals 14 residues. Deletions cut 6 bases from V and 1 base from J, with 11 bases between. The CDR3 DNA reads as TGTGCCAGCAGCTGGACAGTCGGCACAGATACGCAGTATTTT. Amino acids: CASSWTVGTDTQYF.

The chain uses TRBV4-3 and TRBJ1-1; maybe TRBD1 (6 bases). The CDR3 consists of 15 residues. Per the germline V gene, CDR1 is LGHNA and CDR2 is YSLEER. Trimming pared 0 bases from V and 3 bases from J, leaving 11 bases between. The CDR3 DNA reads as TGCGCCAGCAGCCAAGAGCCCCAGGGGTACACTGAAGCTTTCTTT. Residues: CASSQEPQGYTEAFF.

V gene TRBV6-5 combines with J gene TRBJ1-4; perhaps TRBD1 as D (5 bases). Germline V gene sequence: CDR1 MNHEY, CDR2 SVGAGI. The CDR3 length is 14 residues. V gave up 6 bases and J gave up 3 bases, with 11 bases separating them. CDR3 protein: CASSPGSPNEKLFF. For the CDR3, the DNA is TGTGCCAGCAGCCCAGGGTCCCCTAATGAAAAACTGTTTTTT.

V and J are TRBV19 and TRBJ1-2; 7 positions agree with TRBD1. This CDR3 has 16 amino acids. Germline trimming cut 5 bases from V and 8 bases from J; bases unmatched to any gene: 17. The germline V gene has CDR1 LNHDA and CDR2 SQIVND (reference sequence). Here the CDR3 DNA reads TGTGCCAGTAGTGCGCAACAGGGACAGCGGACGATCGGCTACACCTTC. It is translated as CASSAQQGQRTIGYTF.

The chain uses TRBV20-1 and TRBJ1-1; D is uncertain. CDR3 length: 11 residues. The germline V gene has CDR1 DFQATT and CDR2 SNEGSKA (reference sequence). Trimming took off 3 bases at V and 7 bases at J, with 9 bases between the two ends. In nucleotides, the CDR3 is TGCAGTGCTAGTAGCGGCTTTGAAGCTTTCTTT. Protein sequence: CSASSGFEAFF.